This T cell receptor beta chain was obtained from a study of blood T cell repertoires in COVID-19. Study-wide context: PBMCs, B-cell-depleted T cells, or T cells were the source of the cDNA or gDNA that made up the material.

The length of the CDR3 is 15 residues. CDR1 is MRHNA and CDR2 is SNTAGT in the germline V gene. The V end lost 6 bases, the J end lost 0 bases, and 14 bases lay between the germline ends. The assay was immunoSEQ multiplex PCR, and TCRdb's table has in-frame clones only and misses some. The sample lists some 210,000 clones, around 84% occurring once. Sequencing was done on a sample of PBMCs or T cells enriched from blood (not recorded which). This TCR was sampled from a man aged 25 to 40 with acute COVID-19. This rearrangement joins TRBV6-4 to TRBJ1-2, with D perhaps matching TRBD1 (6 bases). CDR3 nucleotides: TGTGCCAGCAGCGAGACAGGAAATACTAACTATGGCTACACCTTC. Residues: CASSETGNTNYGYTF.